The T cell receptor beta chain under discussion was sequenced for a study of T cells in Graves' hyperthyroidism and ophthalmopathy. Study-level findings and limits: Researchers found most expanded thyroid clonotypes above 0.001 in blood as well.

Uncontrolled infections, other autoimmune diseases, pregnancy or lactation led to exclusion of patients. Diagnostic decisions used clinical symptoms, serum thyroxine and TRAb, thyroid ultrasound and orbital computed tomography. The CDR3 runs 18 residues. Per the germline V gene, CDR1 is SQVTM and CDR2 is ANQGSEA. There are a few counts of this clonotype. Its antigen is not identified. One end of the junction is discordant with germline, which a read error may explain. TCR beta CDR3 regions were amplified from RNA. Initially, a first-round RT-PCR of the TCR CDR3 employed the HTBI primer set. TCRdb passed the multiplex PCR reads through MiXCR, listing each CDR3 protein once. The sample holds 530,000 or so distinct CDR3 sequences, about 45% seen once.

The rearrangement joins TRBV29-1 to TRBJ2-1; 15 bases agree with TRBD2. The clonotype was recovered from a woman aged 18-35 years with Graves' hyperthyroidism. The source material was peripheral blood or thyroid tissue (not recorded which). The CDR3 DNA reads TGCAGCGTTTTAGGACTAGCGGGAGGGCCTAGGGGTTACAATGAGCAGTTCTTT. This gives the protein CSVLGLAGGPRGYNEQFF.